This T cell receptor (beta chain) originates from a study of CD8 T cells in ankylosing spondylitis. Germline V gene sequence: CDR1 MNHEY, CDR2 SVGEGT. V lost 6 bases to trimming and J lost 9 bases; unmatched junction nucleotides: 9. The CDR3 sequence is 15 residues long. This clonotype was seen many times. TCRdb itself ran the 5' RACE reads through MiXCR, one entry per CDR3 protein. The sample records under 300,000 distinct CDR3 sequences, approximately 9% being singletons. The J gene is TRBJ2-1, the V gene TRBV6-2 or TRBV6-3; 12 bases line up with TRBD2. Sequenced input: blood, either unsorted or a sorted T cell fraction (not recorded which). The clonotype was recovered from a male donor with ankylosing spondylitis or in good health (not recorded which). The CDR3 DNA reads TGTGCCAGCAGGCTGACTAGCGGGAGACTGCGTGAGCAGTTCTTC. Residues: CASRLTSGRLREQFF.